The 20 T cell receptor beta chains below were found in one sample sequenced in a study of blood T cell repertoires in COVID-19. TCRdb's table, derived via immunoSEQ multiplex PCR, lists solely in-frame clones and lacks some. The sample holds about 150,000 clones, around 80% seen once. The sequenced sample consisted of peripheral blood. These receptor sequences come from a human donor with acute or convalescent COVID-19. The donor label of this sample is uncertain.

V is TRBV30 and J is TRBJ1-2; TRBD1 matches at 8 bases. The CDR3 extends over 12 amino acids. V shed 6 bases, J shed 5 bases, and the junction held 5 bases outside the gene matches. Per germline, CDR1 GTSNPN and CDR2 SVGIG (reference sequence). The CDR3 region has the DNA TGTGCCTGCTACAGGGGGGGATATGGCTACACCTTC. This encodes CACYRGGYGYTF.

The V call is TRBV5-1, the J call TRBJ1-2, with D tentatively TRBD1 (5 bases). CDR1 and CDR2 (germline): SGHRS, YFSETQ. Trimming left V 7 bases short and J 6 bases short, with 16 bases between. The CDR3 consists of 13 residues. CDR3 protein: CASGKGAQDGYTF. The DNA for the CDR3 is TGCGCCAGCGGCAAAGGGGCGCAGGATGGCTACACCTTC.

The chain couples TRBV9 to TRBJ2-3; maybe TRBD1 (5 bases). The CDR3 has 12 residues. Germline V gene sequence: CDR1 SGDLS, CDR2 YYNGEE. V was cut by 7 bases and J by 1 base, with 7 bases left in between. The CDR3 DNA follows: TGTGCCAGCGCACAGGGCACAGATACGCAGTATTTT. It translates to CASAQGTDTQYF.

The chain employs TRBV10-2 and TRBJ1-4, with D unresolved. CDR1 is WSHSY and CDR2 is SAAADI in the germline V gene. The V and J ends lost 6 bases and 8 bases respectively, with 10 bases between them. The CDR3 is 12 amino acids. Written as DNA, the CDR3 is TGCGCCAGCAGCCGGGGAGGGGAAAAACTGTTTTTT. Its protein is CASSRGGEKLFF.

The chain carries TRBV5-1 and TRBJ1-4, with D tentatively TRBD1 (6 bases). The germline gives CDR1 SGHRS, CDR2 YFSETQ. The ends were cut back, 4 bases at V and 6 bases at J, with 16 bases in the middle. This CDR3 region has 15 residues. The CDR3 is CASSDQGLSYEKLFF. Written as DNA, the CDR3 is TGCGCCAGCAGCGACCAGGGGTTATCGTATGAAAAACTGTTTTTT.

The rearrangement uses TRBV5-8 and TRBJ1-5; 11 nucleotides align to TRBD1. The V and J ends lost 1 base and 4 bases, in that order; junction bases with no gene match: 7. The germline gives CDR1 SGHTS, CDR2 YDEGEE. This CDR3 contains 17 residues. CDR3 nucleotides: TGTGCCAGCAGCTTGCGGACAGGGGGCTTGTTTAATCAGCCCCAGCATTTT. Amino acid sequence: CASSLRTGGLFNQPQHF.

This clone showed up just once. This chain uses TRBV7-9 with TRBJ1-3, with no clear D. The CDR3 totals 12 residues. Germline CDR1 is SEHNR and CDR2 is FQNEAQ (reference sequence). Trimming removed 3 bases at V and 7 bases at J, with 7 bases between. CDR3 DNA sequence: TGTGCCAGCAGCTTCGATCGGAACACCATATATTTT. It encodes CASSFDRNTIYF.

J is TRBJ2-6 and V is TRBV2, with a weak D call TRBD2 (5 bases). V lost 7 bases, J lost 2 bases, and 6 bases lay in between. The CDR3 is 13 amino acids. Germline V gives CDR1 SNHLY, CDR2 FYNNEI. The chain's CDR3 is CASKEAGANVLTF. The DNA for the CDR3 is TGTGCCAGCAAGGAGGCTGGGGCCAACGTCCTGACTTTC. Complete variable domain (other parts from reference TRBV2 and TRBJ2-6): EPEVTQTPSHQVTQMGQEVILRCVPISNHLYFYWYRQILGQKVEFLVSFYNNEISEKSEIFDDQFSVERPDGSNFTLKIRSTKLEDSAMYFCASKEAGANVLTFGAGSRLTVL.

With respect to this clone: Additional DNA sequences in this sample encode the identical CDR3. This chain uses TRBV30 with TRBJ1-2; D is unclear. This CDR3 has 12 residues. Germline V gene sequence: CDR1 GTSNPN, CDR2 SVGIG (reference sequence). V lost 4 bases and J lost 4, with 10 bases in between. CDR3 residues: CAWTAGSYGYTF. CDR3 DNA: TGTGCCTGGACGGCCGGGTCCTATGGCTACACCTTC.

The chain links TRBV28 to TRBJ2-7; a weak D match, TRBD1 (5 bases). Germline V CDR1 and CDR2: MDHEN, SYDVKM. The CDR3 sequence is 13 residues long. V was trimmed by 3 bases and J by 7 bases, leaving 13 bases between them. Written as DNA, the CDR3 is TGTGCCAGCAGTTTCACGAGGACAAGGGAGCAGTACTTC. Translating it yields CASSFTRTREQYF.

CDR3 bases: TGTGCCAGCAGCTTAGCGCAGGGCCCTGGTTCACCCCTCCACTTT. It translates to CASSLAQGPGSPLHF. V usage is TRBV7-8 and J usage is TRBJ1-6; a weak D match, TRBD1 (5 bases). Deletions cut 0 bases from V and 9 bases from J, with 12 bases between. The CDR3 sequence is 15 residues long. Germline CDR1 is SGHVS and CDR2 is FQNEAQ.

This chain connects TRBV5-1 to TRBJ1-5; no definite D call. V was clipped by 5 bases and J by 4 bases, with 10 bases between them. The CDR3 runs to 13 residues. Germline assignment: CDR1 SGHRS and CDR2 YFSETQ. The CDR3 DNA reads TGCGCCAGCAGGCGGGAGCTTAATCAGCCCCAGCATTTT. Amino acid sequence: CASRRELNQPQHF.

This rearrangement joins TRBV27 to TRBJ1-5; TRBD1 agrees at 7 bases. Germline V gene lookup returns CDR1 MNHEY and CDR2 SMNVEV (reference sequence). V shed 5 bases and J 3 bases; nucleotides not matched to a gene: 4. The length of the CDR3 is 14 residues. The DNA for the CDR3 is TGTGCCAGCAGTAATGACAGGGCCAATCAGCCCCAGCATTTT. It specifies CASSNDRANQPQHF.

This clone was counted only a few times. The CDR3 loop reads CAWSGGGDYRPQHF. CDR3 coding DNA: TGTGCCTGGAGTGGGGGAGGGGACTATCGGCCCCAGCATTTT. The rearrangement joins TRBV30 to TRBJ1-5, with D perhaps matching TRBD1 (5 bases). Germline assignment: CDR1 GTSNPN and CDR2 SVGIG (reference sequence). The CDR3 has 14 amino acids. V was clipped by 1 base and J by 9 bases, with 16 bases between them.

The CDR3 loop is CAISETGTGGGRNEAFF. CDR3 sequence (DNA): TGTGCCATCAGTGAGACCGGGACAGGGGGCGGTAGAAATGAAGCTTTCTTT. The chain carries TRBV10-3 and TRBJ1-1, with 12 positions matching TRBD1. This CDR3 is built from 17 residues. V shed 2 bases, J shed 7 bases, and the junction held 11 bases outside the gene matches. CDR1 and CDR2 (germline): ENHRY, SYGVKD.

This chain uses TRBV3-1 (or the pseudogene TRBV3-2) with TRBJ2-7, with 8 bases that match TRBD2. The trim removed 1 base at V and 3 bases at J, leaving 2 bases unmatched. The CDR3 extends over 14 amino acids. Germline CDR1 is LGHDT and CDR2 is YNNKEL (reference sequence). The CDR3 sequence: CASSQAGGSYEQYF. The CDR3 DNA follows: TGTGCCAGCAGCCAAGCGGGGGGGAGCTACGAGCAGTACTTC.

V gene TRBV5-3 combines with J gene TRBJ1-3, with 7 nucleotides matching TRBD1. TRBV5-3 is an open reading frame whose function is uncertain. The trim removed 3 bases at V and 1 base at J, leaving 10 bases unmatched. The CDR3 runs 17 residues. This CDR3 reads CARSSLIGTESGNTIYF. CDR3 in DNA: TGTGCCAGAAGCTCCCTTATTGGGACAGAGTCTGGAAACACCATATATTTT.

CDR3 region: CASSPSRDRGGGEKLFF. In DNA form, the CDR3 reads TGCGCCAGCAGCCCGTCCCGGGACAGGGGAGGGGGTGAAAAACTGTTTTTT. The chain couples TRBV5-1 to TRBJ1-4; 10 bases are shared with TRBD1. The germline V gene has CDR1 SGHRS and CDR2 YFSETQ. The junction had 13 bases not matched to a gene; V was cut back by 4 bases and J by 7 bases. There are 17 residues in the CDR3.

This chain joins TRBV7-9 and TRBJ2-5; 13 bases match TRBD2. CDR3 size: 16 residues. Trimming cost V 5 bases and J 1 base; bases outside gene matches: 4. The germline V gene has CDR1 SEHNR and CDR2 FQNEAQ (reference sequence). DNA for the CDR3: TGTGCCAGCAGCCCCAGACTAGCGGGGGGCCAAGAGACCCAGTACTTC. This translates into CASSPRLAGGQETQYF.

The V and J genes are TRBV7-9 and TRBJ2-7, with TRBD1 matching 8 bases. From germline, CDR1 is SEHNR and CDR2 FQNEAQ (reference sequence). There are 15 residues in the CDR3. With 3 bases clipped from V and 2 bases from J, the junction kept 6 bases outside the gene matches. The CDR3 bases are TGTGCCAGCAGCTTCAGACAGGGGTCCCCCTACGAGCAGTACTTC. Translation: CASSFRQGSPYEQYF.